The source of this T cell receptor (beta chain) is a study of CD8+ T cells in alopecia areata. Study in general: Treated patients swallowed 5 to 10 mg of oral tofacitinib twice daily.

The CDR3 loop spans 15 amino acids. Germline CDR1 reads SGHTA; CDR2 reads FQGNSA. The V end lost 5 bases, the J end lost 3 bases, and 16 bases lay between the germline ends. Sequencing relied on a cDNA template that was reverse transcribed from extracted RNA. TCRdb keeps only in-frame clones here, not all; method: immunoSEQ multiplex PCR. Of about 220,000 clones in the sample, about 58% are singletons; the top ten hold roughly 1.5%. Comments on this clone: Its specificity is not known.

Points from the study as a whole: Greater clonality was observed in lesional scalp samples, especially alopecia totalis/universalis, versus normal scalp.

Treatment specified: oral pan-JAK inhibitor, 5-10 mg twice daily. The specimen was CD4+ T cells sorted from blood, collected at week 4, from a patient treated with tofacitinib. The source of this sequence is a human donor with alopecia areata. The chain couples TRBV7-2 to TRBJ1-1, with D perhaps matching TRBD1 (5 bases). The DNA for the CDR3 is TGTGCCAGCAGCATCCCCGGGACCCGGGACACTGAAGCTTTCTTT. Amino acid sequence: CASSIPGTRDTEAFF. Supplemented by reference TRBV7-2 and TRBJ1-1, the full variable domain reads GAGVSQSPSNKVTEKGKDVELRCDPISGHTALYWYRQSLGQGLEFLIYFQGNSAPDKSGLPSDRFSAERTGGSVSTLTIQRTQQEDSAVYLCASSIPGTRDTEAFFGQGTRLTVV.